These 2 T cell receptor beta chains came from one sample sequenced in a study of blood T cell repertoires in COVID-19. Profiling relied on immunoSEQ multiplex PCR, and the TCRdb table lists in-frame clones only, not all of them. The sample lists a few hundred thousand clones, about 85% occurring once. Material: PBMCs or T cells enriched from blood (not recorded which). These receptors were taken from a woman in her twenties or thirties who had recovered from COVID-19.

The DNA of the CDR3 is TGTGCCAGCTCACCACCTCAGGCAGGGGCCGTTCGGGCTTTCTTT. The encoded protein is CASSPPQAGAVRAFF. The V gene is TRBV18, the J gene TRBJ1-1; D is possibly TRBD1 (6 bases). The length of the CDR3 is 15 residues. V lost 0 bases to trimming and J lost 11 bases, with 19 bases between them. Germline V gene data show CDR1 as KGHSH and CDR2 as LQKENI.

The chain uses TRBV28 and TRBJ1-2, with 8 bases lining up with TRBD1. This CDR3 region has 14 residues. The V and J ends lost 7 bases and 2 bases, in that order; junction bases with no gene match: 6. Germline CDR1 MDHEN, CDR2 SYDVKM. CDR3 in amino acids: CASTLGQGNYGYTF. CDR3 sequence (DNA): TGTGCCAGCACCCTCGGACAGGGCAACTATGGCTACACCTTC.